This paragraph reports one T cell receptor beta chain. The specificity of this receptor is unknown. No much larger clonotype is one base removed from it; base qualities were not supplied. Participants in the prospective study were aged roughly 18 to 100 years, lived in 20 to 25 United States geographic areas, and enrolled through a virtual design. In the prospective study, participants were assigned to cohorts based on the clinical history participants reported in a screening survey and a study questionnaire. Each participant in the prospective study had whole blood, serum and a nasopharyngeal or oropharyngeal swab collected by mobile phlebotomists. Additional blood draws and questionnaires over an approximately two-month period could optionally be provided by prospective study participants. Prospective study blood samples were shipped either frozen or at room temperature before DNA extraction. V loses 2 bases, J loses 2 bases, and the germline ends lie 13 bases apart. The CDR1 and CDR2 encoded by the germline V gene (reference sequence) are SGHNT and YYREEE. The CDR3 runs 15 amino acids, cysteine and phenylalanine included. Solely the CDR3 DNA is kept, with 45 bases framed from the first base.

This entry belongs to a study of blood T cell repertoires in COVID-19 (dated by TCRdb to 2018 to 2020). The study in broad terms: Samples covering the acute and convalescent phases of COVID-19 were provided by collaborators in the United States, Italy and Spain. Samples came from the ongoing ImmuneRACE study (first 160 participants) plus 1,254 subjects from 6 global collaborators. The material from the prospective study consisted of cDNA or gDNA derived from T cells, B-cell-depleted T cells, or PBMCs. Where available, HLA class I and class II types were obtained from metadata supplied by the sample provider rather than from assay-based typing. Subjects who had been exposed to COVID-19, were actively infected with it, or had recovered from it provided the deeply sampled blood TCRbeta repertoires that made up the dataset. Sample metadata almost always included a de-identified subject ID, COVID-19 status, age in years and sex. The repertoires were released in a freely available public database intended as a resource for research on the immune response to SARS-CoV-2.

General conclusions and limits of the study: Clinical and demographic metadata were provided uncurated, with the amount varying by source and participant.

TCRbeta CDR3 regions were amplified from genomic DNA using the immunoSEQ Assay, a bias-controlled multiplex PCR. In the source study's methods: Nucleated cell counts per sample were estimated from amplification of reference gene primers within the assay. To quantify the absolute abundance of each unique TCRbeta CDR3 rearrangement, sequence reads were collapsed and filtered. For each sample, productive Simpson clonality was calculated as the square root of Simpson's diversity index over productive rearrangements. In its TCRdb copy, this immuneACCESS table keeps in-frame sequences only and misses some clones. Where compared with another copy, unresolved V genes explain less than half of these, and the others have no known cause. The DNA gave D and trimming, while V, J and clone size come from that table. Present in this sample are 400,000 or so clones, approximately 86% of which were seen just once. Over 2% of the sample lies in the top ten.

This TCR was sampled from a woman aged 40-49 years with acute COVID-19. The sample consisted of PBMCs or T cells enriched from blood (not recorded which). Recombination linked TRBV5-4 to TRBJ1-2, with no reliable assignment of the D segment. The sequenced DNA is TGTGCCAGCAGCTTTCCGGGGAGGCTGAACTATGGCTACACCTTC. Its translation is CASSFPGRLNYGYTF.